This T cell receptor (beta chain) was captured in a study of blood T cell repertoires in COVID-19. Within 2 weeks before study entry, exposed participants met a COVID-19 case. TCRdb's table, derived via immunoSEQ multiplex PCR, lists solely in-frame clones and lacks some. The table lists approximately 220,000 clones, 83% of them singletons. After removal of 5 bases from V and 3 bases from J, the junction contained 7 bases not matched to a gene. The germline CDR1 and CDR2 sequences are MNHEY and SMNVEV (reference sequence). The CDR3 has 15 amino acids. This clonotype was obtained from a woman aged 45-65 years who had been exposed to COVID-19. Input material: PBMCs or T cells enriched from blood (not recorded which). The chain carries TRBV27 and TRBJ2-7; 10 positions agree with TRBD1. CDR3 DNA sequence: TGTGCCAGCAGTCCCAGTTGGACAGGGGGCTACGAGCAGTACTTC. Residues: CASSPSWTGGYEQYF.